This T cell receptor (beta chain) emerged from a study of blood T cell repertoires in COVID-19. Study-wide context: Material from acute and convalescent COVID-19 was sourced from the United States, Italy and Spain. T cells, B-cell-depleted T cells, or PBMCs supplied cDNA or gDNA.

Germline lookup yields CDR1 MNHEY and CDR2 SVGAGI. This CDR3 has 14 residues. Between the trimmed V and J ends, which lost 7 bases and 10 bases, there was a span of 20 bases. Per the authors' pipeline: Estimation of nucleated cell counts relied on the amplification of reference gene primers. The assay was immunoSEQ multiplex PCR, and TCRdb's table has in-frame clones only and misses some. V and J calls and clone size come straight from that table; D and trimming were deduced from the DNA. The sample holds about 74,000 clones, approximately 76% seen once. The J gene is TRBJ2-1, the V gene TRBV6-5; unclear D gene. The TCR originated in a man in his 70s with active or convalescent COVID-19. Input material: peripheral blood. This chain's CDR3 is CASTKSDLPGEQFF. DNA for the CDR3: TGTGCCAGCACTAAGAGCGACCTCCCCGGGGAGCAGTTCTTC.